The 32 T cell receptor beta chains presented below share a single source sample, sequenced in a study of cytomegalovirus exposure and HLA in healthy donors. PCR used 60 Vbeta primers and 13 Jbeta primers. TCRdb's table, derived via immunoSEQ multiplex PCR, lists solely in-frame clones and lacks some. The sample consists of 110,000 or so clones, over 75% of them appearing once. Sequencing was done on a sample of PBMCs. Every receptor here comes from a man aged 40-50 years in good health and CMV-seropositive.

The sample holds a few counts of this clone. This chain joins TRBV29-1 and TRBJ1-5, with 9 bases lining up with TRBD1. CDR3 length: 18 residues. The ends lost 1 base at V and 6 bases at J; junction bases unmatched: 16. Per the germline V gene, CDR1 is SQVTM and CDR2 is ANQGSEA. Here the CDR3 reads CSVEAEGSQQGAGQPQHF. The CDR3 DNA reads as TGCAGCGTTGAAGCTGAAGGATCGCAACAGGGGGCGGGTCAGCCCCAGCATTTT.

This sequence joins TRBV19 and TRBJ1-1; 8 bases are shared with TRBD1. Per the germline V gene, CDR1 is LNHDA and CDR2 is SQIVND (reference sequence). Trimming removed 6 bases from V and 6 bases from J; junction bases left unmatched: 9. The CDR3 extends over 14 amino acids. In DNA, the CDR3 is TGTGCCAGTAGCTCCACAGGGGGAAAGGCTGAAGCTTTCTTT. As protein: CASSSTGGKAEAFF.

J is TRBJ1-5 and V is TRBV19, with unresolved D. Trimming removed 7 bases from V and 4 bases from J, with 14 bases in between. The CDR3 consists of 14 residues. The germline CDR1 and CDR2 sequences are LNHDA and SQIVND (reference sequence). CDR3 in DNA: TGTGCCAGTAATTCCGTACCGGGGAATCAGCCCCAGCATTTT. The encoded protein is CASNSVPGNQPQHF.

This clone was seen only a few times. This sequence joins TRBV29-1 and TRBJ1-4; 9 bases align to TRBD1. The CDR3 totals 14 residues. Germline values: CDR1 SQVTM, CDR2 ANQGSEA. Trimming removed 4 bases from V and 3 bases from J; junction bases left unmatched: 3. The chain's CDR3 is CSVGTGVPNEKLFF. DNA for the CDR3: TGCAGCGTTGGGACAGGGGTACCTAATGAAAAACTGTTTTTT.

The gene calls are TRBV7-9 and TRBJ2-7; maybe TRBD2 (6 bases). CDR3 length: 14 amino acids. Germline V gene data show CDR1 as SEHNR and CDR2 as FQNEAQ (reference sequence). V shed 5 bases and J shed 3 bases, with 14 bases lying between them. CDR3 nucleotide sequence: TGTGCCAGCAGCCGCCGGGACTGGGACTACGAGCAGTACTTC. As protein: CASSRRDWDYEQYF.

This clone was counted once. This chain joins TRBV10-1 and TRBJ1-3, with a tentative D call TRBD1 (6 bases). The germline V gene has CDR1 WNHNN and CDR2 SYGVQD (reference sequence). Trimming took 3 bases from V and 3 from J, leaving 15 bases between them. This CDR3 has 16 amino acids. CDR3 in amino acids: CASSDPTDRFGNTIYF. The CDR3 DNA is TGCGCCAGCAGTGACCCCACGGACAGATTTGGAAACACCATATATTTT.

This clone was observed once. The genes are TRBV5-4 and TRBJ2-7, with D maybe TRBD2 (6 bases). The V gene lost 4 bases and the J gene lost 2 bases, with 13 bases spanning the gap. Per the germline V gene, CDR1 is SGHNT and CDR2 is YYREEE (reference sequence). The CDR3 length is 14 residues. This CDR3 is CASSGGTLPYEQYF. The CDR3 DNA reads TGTGCCAGCAGCGGCGGGACGCTTCCCTACGAGCAGTACTTC.

The genes are TRBV19 and TRBJ2-7; 9 positions match TRBD1. Germline CDR1 reads LNHDA; CDR2 reads SQIVND (reference sequence). The CDR3 is 14 amino acids. The V gene end was trimmed by 7 bases and the J gene end by 0 bases; junction bases not matched to a gene: 4. The CDR3 here is CASIGTGNSYEQYF. The CDR3 bases are TGTGCCAGTATCGGGACAGGGAACTCCTACGAGCAGTACTTC.

In the case of this clone: The sample holds other DNA sequences that translate to the same CDR3. The V call is TRBV4-3, the J call TRBJ1-6, with D possibly TRBD1 on 6 matching bases. Germline loops: CDR1 LGHNA, CDR2 YSLEER. This CDR3 region has 16 residues. Trimming took 0 bases from V and 6 from J, leaving 12 bases between them. The CDR3: CASSQDGGAGNSPLHF. CDR3 bases: TGCGCCAGCAGCCAAGATGGGGGCGCGGGTAATTCACCCCTCCACTTT.

The chain's CDR3 is CASSPERREVTGELFF. Written as DNA, the CDR3 is TGTGCCAGCAGCCCTGAGCGGAGGGAAGTGACCGGGGAGCTGTTTTTT. The J gene is TRBJ2-2, the V gene TRBV5-6; a possible D gene is TRBD2 (6 bases). V was cut by 4 bases and J by 5 bases, with 18 bases left in between. The CDR3 contains 16 residues. Per germline, CDR1 SGHDT and CDR2 YYEEEE.

The rearrangement uses TRBV5-4 and TRBJ2-5; 8 bases line up with TRBD1. The germline gives CDR1 SGHNT, CDR2 YYREEE (reference sequence). The V segment lost 3 bases and the J segment 1 base; nucleotides outside the gene matches: 5. The CDR3 length is 15 residues. CDR3 in DNA: TGTGCCAGCAGCTCTGACAGGGGAGGCCAAGAGACCCAGTACTTC. Amino acid sequence: CASSSDRGGQETQYF. The whole variable domain, filled in from reference TRBV5-4 and TRBJ2-5, reads ETGVTQSPTHLIKTRGQQVTLRCSSQSGHNTVSWYQQALGQGPQFIFQYYREEENGRGNFPPRFSGLQFPNYSSELNVNALELDDSALYLCASSSDRGGQETQYFGPGTRLLVL.

To note about this clone: Other DNA sequences in this specimen translate into the identical CDR3. J is TRBJ2-7 and V is TRBV2; D gene uncertain. Germline CDR1 SNHLY, CDR2 FYNNEI. The CDR3 extends over 12 amino acids. Trimming removed 5 bases from V and 0 bases from J, with 5 bases in between. The CDR3: CASSPGSYEQYF. In DNA form, the CDR3 reads TGTGCCAGCAGTCCGGGCTCCTACGAGCAGTACTTC.

V usage is TRBV19 and J usage is TRBJ2-1, with 7 bases fitting TRBD1. J was trimmed by 9 bases and V by 4 bases; bases with no gene match: 6. This CDR3 contains 13 residues. Germline lookup yields CDR1 LNHDA and CDR2 SQIVND (reference sequence). The CDR3 nucleotides are TGTGCCAGTAGTAGGGGGTACAGGGGTGAGCAGTTCTTC. Translation gives CASSRGYRGEQFF.

V gene TRBV9 combines with J gene TRBJ2-2; weak D call: TRBD2 (5 bases). V lost 5 bases, J lost 6 bases, and 14 bases lay in between. CDR3 size: 14 residues. The germline gives CDR1 SGDLS, CDR2 YYNGEE. The CDR3 sequence is CASSLGGTAGELFF. The CDR3 DNA sequence: TGTGCCAGCAGTCTTGGAGGTACCGCCGGGGAGCTGTTTTTT.

V and J are TRBV4-1 and TRBJ1-2, with 11 bases fitting TRBD1. Germline values: CDR1 MGHRA, CDR2 YSYEKL. V trimming: 1 base; J trimming: 6 bases; junction bases outside the gene matches: 4. The CDR3 is 15 amino acids. CDR3 protein: CASSQVPGQGDGYTF. In nucleotides, the CDR3 is TGCGCCAGCAGCCAAGTCCCGGGACAGGGGGATGGCTACACCTTC.

The J gene is TRBJ2-7, the V gene TRBV19; TRBD1 matches at 11 bases. The CDR3 length is 15 residues. In germline, CDR1 is LNHDA, CDR2 SQIVND (reference sequence). After removal of 3 bases from V and 3 bases from J, the junction contained 4 bases not matched to a gene. CDR3 loop: CASSIKGTGGYEQYF. Here the CDR3 DNA reads TGTGCCAGTAGTATTAAAGGGACAGGGGGCTACGAGCAGTACTTC. Full variable domain (missing parts from reference TRBV19 and TRBJ2-7): DGGITQSPKYLFRKEGQNVTLSCEQNLNHDAMYWYRQDPGQGLRLIYYSQIVNDFQKGDIAEGYSVSREKKESFPLTVTSAQKNPTAFYLCASSIKGTGGYEQYFGPGTRLTVT.

V gene TRBV4-3 combines with J gene TRBJ2-7, with 7 bases aligning to TRBD1. The V and J ends lost 2 bases and 2 bases, in that order; junction bases with no gene match: 6. The germline CDR1 and CDR2 sequences are LGHNA and YSLEER. The CDR3 covers 15 residues. The CDR3 DNA follows: TGCGCCAGCAGCCAAAACAGGGGCCCCACCTACGAGCAGTACTTC. This translates into CASSQNRGPTYEQYF.

The chain has TRBV7-6 and TRBJ1-6; TRBD1 matches 9 bases. V dropped 5 bases and J dropped 6; count of bases not matched to a gene: 5. CDR3 length: 15 residues. In germline, CDR1 is SGHVS, CDR2 FNYEAQ. DNA for the CDR3: TGTGCCAGCAGCGTAACAGGGGGCAGTAATTCACCCCTCCACTTT. Its protein is CASSVTGGSNSPLHF. The full variable domain, with the rest looked up from reference TRBV7-6 and TRBJ1-6, is GAGVSQSPRYKVTKRGQDVALRCDPISGHVSLYWYRQALGQGPEFLTYFNYEAQQDKSGLPNDRFSAERPEGSISTLTIQRTEQRDSAMYRCASSVTGGSNSPLHFGNGTRLTVT.

The chain has TRBV20-1 and TRBJ1-1, with 7 bases aligning to TRBD1. Germline V gives CDR1 DFQATT, CDR2 SNEGSKA (reference sequence). The CDR3 totals 11 residues. Trimming removed 5 bases from V and 6 bases from J; junction bases left unmatched: 3. CDR3 residues: CSAQDRAEAFF. The CDR3 nucleotides read TGCAGTGCTCAAGACAGGGCTGAAGCTTTCTTT.

The chain couples TRBV5-1 to TRBJ1-3; no reliable D call. CDR1 and CDR2 (germline): SGHRS, YFSETQ. The CDR3 has 15 amino acids. V lost 6 bases and J lost 0, with 13 bases in between. CDR3 residues: CASTPTDTSGNTIYF. The CDR3 DNA sequence: TGCGCCAGCACCCCTACCGATACCTCTGGAAACACCATATATTTT.

The chain couples TRBV7-2 to TRBJ2-1; 8 bases line up with TRBD2. Germline values: CDR1 SGHTA, CDR2 FQGNSA. The CDR3 contains 13 residues. Trimming took 4 bases from V and 7 from J; bases not matched to a gene: 3. Here the CDR3 reads CASSSKRGNEQFF. The CDR3 DNA follows: TGTGCCAGCAGCTCCAAGCGGGGGAATGAGCAGTTCTTC.

V gene TRBV4-1 combines with J gene TRBJ1-5; D is uncertain. V was cut by 2 bases and J by 3 bases, with 11 bases left in between. The CDR3 is 15 residues long. Germline-derived CDR1 and CDR2 are MGHRA and YSYEKL. The CDR3 sequence is CASSQRPGPNQPQHF. CDR3 sequence (DNA): TGCGCCAGCAGCCAACGCCCGGGTCCCAATCAGCCCCAGCATTTT.

The V call is TRBV19, the J call TRBJ1-5; 10 bases fit TRBD1. V trimming: 4 bases; J trimming: 6 bases; junction bases outside the gene matches: 6. The CDR3 spans 15 residues. Germline loops: CDR1 LNHDA, CDR2 SQIVND (reference sequence). The CDR3 DNA is TGTGCCAGTAGTACACGGGACAGGGGAATTCAGCCCCAGCATTTT. Translating gives CASSTRDRGIQPQHF.

The CDR3 protein is CAISEAKGGVGNQPQHF. The DNA for the CDR3 is TGTGCCATCAGTGAGGCAAAAGGGGGGGTTGGCAATCAGCCCCAGCATTTT. The rearrangement uses TRBV10-3 and TRBJ1-5, with D maybe TRBD1 (6 bases). V lost 2 bases, J lost 2 bases, and 16 bases lay in between. In germline, CDR1 is ENHRY, CDR2 SYGVKD. The CDR3 contains 17 residues.

The chain has TRBV5-1 and TRBJ2-5; possibly TRBD2 for D (6 bases). Germline V gene sequence: CDR1 SGHRS, CDR2 YFSETQ. Trimming cost V 5 bases and J 2 bases, with 16 bases left between them. The CDR3 is made up of 15 amino acids. CDR3 loop: CASSGGSRIQETQYF. CDR3 bases: TGCGCCAGCAGTGGGGGGTCAAGGATTCAAGAGACCCAGTACTTC.

This chain links TRBV15 with TRBJ2-7; 7 nucleotides align to TRBD2. Trimming cost V 0 bases and J 0 bases; bases outside gene matches: 8. The CDR3 is 17 residues long. Germline CDR1 reads LNHNV; CDR2 reads YYDKDF (reference sequence). CDR3 sequence reads: CATSRDRTGGPSYEQYF. The DNA for the CDR3 is TGTGCCACCAGCAGAGATAGGACGGGGGGTCCCTCCTACGAGCAGTACTTC.

This chain connects TRBV27 to TRBJ1-5, with 8 bases that match TRBD1. With 4 bases clipped from V and 2 bases from J, the junction kept 4 bases outside the gene matches. Germline values: CDR1 MNHEY, CDR2 SMNVEV (reference sequence). This CDR3 region has 15 residues. Here the CDR3 reads CASSSQGAGNQPQHF. DNA of the CDR3: TGTGCCAGCAGTTCCCAGGGGGCCGGCAATCAGCCCCAGCATTTT.

This sequence joins TRBV2 and TRBJ2-2; D is ambiguous. The CDR3 runs 14 residues. The V end lost 7 bases, the J end lost 2 bases, and 11 bases lay between the germline ends. Germline loops: CDR1 SNHLY, CDR2 FYNNEI. The CDR3 protein is CASTRSKNTGELFF. CDR3 DNA: TGTGCCAGCACCAGGTCTAAAAACACCGGGGAGCTGTTTTTT.

This clone was counted once. This chain joins TRBV18 and TRBJ2-5; D uncertain. The assigned J gene may be wrong: the sequence end matches TRBJ2-7 better. This CDR3 has 13 amino acids. Germline-derived CDR1 and CDR2 are KGHSH and LQKENI. As DNA, the CDR3 is TGTGCCAGCTCACCACCCCCCGGGTACGAGCAGTACTTC. It translates to CASSPPPGYEQYF.

The chain carries TRBV4-2 and TRBJ2-7; D gene uncertain. In germline, CDR1 is LGHNA, CDR2 YNFKEQ. The CDR3 length is 15 residues. The germline V and J ends were trimmed by 0 bases and 1 base, with 10 bases remaining between them. CDR3 DNA: TGTGCCAGCAGCCAAGAGCCAACTCCTTCCTACGAGCAGTACTTC. Its translation is CASSQEPTPSYEQYF.

The rearrangement uses TRBV5-6 and TRBJ2-5; D ambiguous. The CDR3 length is 14 residues. Trimming pared 0 bases from V and 1 base from J, leaving 7 bases between. Germline lookup yields CDR1 SGHDT and CDR2 YYEEEE. As DNA, the CDR3 is TGTGCCAGCAGCTTGGGGGCAGTCCAAGAGACCCAGTACTTC. It yields the protein CASSLGAVQETQYF. Full variable domain (remainder filled in from reference TRBV5-6 and TRBJ2-5): DAGVTQSPTHLIKTRGQQVTLRCSPKSGHDTVSWYQQALGQGPQFIFQYYEEEERQRGNFPDRFSGHQFPNYSSELNVNALLLGDSALYLCASSLGAVQETQYFGPGTRLLVL.

The chain links TRBV6-6 to TRBJ1-5, with 7 nucleotides matching TRBD1. The CDR3 has 14 amino acids. Germline V gene data show CDR1 as MNHNY and CDR2 as SVGAGI (reference sequence). The V and J ends lost 7 bases and 2 bases, in that order; junction bases with no gene match: 5. CDR3 in amino acids: CASNPTGGNQPQHF. The CDR3 nucleotides read TGTGCCAGCAACCCAACAGGGGGCAATCAGCCCCAGCATTTT.